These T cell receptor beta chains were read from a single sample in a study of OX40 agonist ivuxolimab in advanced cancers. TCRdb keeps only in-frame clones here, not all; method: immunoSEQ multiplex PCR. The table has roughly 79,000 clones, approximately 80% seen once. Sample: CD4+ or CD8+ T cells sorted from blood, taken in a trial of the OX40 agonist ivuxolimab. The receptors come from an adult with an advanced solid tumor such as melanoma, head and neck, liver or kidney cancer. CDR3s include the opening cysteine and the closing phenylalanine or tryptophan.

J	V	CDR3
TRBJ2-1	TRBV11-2	CASSQDSSPYNEQFF
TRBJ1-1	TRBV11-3	CASSLGTGVNTEAFF
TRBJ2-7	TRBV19	CASTPTGEPYEQYF
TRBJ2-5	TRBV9	CASSRDSGRAGETQYF
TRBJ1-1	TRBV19	CASSPGQGRTEAFF
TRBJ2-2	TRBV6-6	CASTSTGTTGELFF
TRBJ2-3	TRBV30	CAWRTGGPWDTQYF
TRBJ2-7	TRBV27	CASSLKGGWTSYEQYF
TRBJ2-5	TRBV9	CASSEWGQVEETQYF
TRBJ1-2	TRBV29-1	CSVPSGGAEGYTF
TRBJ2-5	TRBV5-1	CASRDTFQETQYF
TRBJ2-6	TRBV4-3	CASSGGSGANVLTF
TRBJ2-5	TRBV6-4	CASSADSGAKTQYF
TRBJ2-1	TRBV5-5	CASSLIHGLAGVYNEQFF
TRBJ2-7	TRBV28	CASSPGQSYEQYF
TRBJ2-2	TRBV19	CASTWGRDTGELFF
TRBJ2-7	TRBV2	CASSGGSSIGEQYF
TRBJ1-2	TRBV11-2	CASSLDLWDRGVMGGYTF